This TCR beta chain was sequenced in a study of cytomegalovirus exposure and HLA in healthy donors. With regard to this clone: Its target is not known.

Study-wide results and limits: Most TCR sequences proved rare, with some public TCRs found in many donors.

PCR used 60 Vbeta primers and 13 Jbeta primers. The assay was immunoSEQ multiplex PCR, and TCRdb's table has in-frame clones only and misses some. With 70,000 to 80,000 clones in the sample, the ten largest clones hold around 2.5%. CDR1 is SGHVS and CDR2 is FNYEAQ in the germline V gene. The ends lost 1 base at V and 0 bases at J; junction bases unmatched: 2. This CDR3 has 15 amino acids. Sequenced material: PBMCs. V and J are TRBV7-6 and TRBJ2-7; 8 bases match TRBD2. The receptor was derived from a middle-aged man in good health and CMV-seronegative. Here the CDR3 DNA reads TGTGCCAGCAGCTTAGAGCGGGGGAGCTCCTACGAGCAGTACTTC. It is translated as CASSLERGSSYEQYF.